The 10 T cell receptor beta chains in this list originate from one sample, sequenced in a study of vaccination and CD4 T cells after COVID-19 (dated 2022 in TCRdb). This sample's time point label indicates: late sampling 161 to 241 days after vaccination in a few convalescent patients. The library was obtained by PCR. Sequencing relied on an Illumina iSeq 100. TCRdb's own reprocessing of the public reads used fastp at Q25 and MiXCR and kept productive beta chains. Every distinct CDR3 protein forms one entry, paired with its most common genes and DNA. For this sample there are 35,000 to 45,000 distinct CDR3 sequences; about 35% appear just once. Around 6.1% of the sample rests with the top ten. The sequencing here drew on CD4+ T cells from blood, taken about 7 months after SARS-CoV-2 vaccination. Receptors were obtained from a human donor who had recovered from COVID-19.

The rearrangement links TRBV6-5 to TRBJ1-2, with a possible D match to TRBD1 (5 bases). The CDR3 runs to 11 residues. With 4 bases removed from V and 8 bases from J, the gap between germline ends came to 8 bases. Germline CDR1 and CDR2: MNHEY and SVGAGI. In DNA, the CDR3 is TGTGCCAGCAGTTCAGGGCGGGGCTACACCTTC. Protein sequence: CASSSGRGYTF.

The rearrangement joins TRBV6-5 to TRBJ2-7; TRBD1 is a possible D gene (5 bases). Germline values: CDR1 MNHEY, CDR2 SVGAGI. Trimming pared 2 bases from V and 4 bases from J, leaving 24 bases between. CDR3 length equals 18 residues. CDR3 nucleotides: TGTGCCAGCAGTTACACCGGACATAGCACCCTTGCCTTGTACGAGCAGTACTTC. Residues: CASSYTGHSTLALYEQYF.

This chain uses TRBV6-1 with TRBJ1-5, with D perhaps matching TRBD1 (5 bases). V lost 6 bases to trimming and J lost 7 bases, with 13 bases between them. Germline V gene data show CDR1 as MNHNS and CDR2 as SASEGT. There are 13 residues in the CDR3. The CDR3 DNA sequence: TGTGCCAGCAGCCGCGAGGGGTTCCAGCCCCAGCATTTT. Translation gives CASSREGFQPQHF.

The chain links TRBV4-2 to TRBJ2-5; TRBD2 might be the D (6 bases). The CDR3 is made up of 15 amino acids. The V and J ends lost 0 bases and 4 bases respectively, with 12 bases between them. CDR1 is LGHNA, CDR2 YNFKEQ, per germline. CDR3 protein: CASSQDRASAETQYF. DNA of the CDR3: TGTGCCAGCAGCCAAGATCGGGCTAGCGCAGAGACCCAGTACTTC.

The chain has TRBV20-1 and TRBJ2-7; 11 bases are shared with TRBD1. V was clipped by 5 bases and J by 6 bases; unmatched bases: 3. In germline, CDR1 is DFQATT, CDR2 SNEGSKA (reference sequence). CDR3 length: 12 residues. CDR3 in amino acids: CSAGQGAGEQYF. DNA of the CDR3: TGCAGTGCTGGACAGGGGGCGGGCGAGCAGTACTTC.

This clonotype was seen only once. Written as DNA, the CDR3 is TGCAGTGCTAGCGGGGCGGGCCGGGAGGGTACAGATACGCAGTATTTT. Residues: CSASGAGREGTDTQYF. V gene TRBV20-1 combines with J gene TRBJ2-3; 8 bases align to TRBD2. V gave up 3 bases and J gave up 3 bases; unmatched junction bases: 11. The germline V gene encodes CDR1 DFQATT and CDR2 SNEGSKA (reference sequence). This CDR3 has 16 amino acids.

This chain links TRBV19 with TRBJ2-5, with D unresolved. The germline gives CDR1 LNHDA, CDR2 SQIVND (reference sequence). Trimming pared 1 base from V and 3 bases from J, leaving 6 bases between. The CDR3 spans 13 residues. The chain's CDR3 is CASSIGGKETQYF. Written as DNA, the CDR3 is TGTGCCAGTAGTATAGGGGGAAAAGAGACCCAGTACTTC.

The chain couples TRBV20-1 to TRBJ2-5; TRBD1 might be the D (5 bases). Deletions cut 3 bases from V and 1 base from J, with 6 bases between. The CDR3 loop spans 12 amino acids. Germline values: CDR1 DFQATT, CDR2 SNEGSKA (reference sequence). In DNA form, the CDR3 reads TGCAGTGCTAGCACAGGCCAAGAGACCCAGTACTTC. Its translation: CSASTGQETQYF.

This clonotype was seen a handful of times. This chain joins TRBV7-9 and TRBJ1-1; D remains unclear. V gave up 3 bases and J gave up 5 bases, with 7 bases separating them. This CDR3 is 12 amino acids long. Germline CDR1 reads SEHNR; CDR2 reads FQNEAQ (reference sequence). The CDR3 DNA follows: TGTGCCAGCAGCTTTGGTTGGACTGAAGCTTTCTTT. Translated: CASSFGWTEAFF.

The chain joins TRBV5-8 to TRBJ1-1, with D maybe TRBD1 (5 bases). CDR3 length: 14 residues. V was shortened by 4 bases and J by 8 bases, with 18 bases between the two germline ends. Germline V gene lookup returns CDR1 SGHTS and CDR2 YDEGEE. The CDR3 DNA follows: TGTGCCAGCAGCATAAGGACACCGATTTCGGAAGCTTTCTTT. Encoded protein: CASSIRTPISEAFF.